The 3 T cell receptor beta chains in this list originate from one sample, sequenced in a study of blood T cell repertoires in COVID-19. The repertoire was sequenced with immunoSEQ multiplex PCR; TCRdb's copy has only in-frame clones and lacks some. Here the sample spans 340,000 or so clones, more than 75% being singletons. Source material: peripheral blood. The receptors come from a man aged 45 to 65 with active or convalescent COVID-19.

The chain links TRBV6-2 or TRBV6-3 to TRBJ1-1; D is uncertain. The V end lost 2 bases, the J end lost 8 bases, and 15 bases lay between the germline ends. The CDR3 totals 14 residues. CDR1 is MNHEY and CDR2 is SVGEGT in the germline V gene. The CDR3 DNA is TGTGCCAGCAGTTACACCACGAGCGGAATCGAAGCTTTCTTT. Translating gives CASSYTTSGIEAFF.

In this sample, this clone turned up a few times. V usage is TRBV28 and J usage is TRBJ2-1, with no clear D. V was cut by 3 bases and J by 0 bases, with 3 bases left in between. The CDR3 is 13 residues long. Germline CDR1 is MDHEN and CDR2 is SYDVKM. CDR3 nucleotide sequence: TGTGCCAGCAGTTTCTCCTCCTACAATGAGCAGTTCTTC. This sequence encodes CASSFSSYNEQFF.

In this sample, this clone turned up a few times. Distinct nucleotide sequences in the sample also encode this CDR3. This sequence joins TRBV10-3 and TRBJ1-2; D unclear. Germline V gene lookup returns CDR1 ENHRY and CDR2 SYGVKD. The CDR3 spans 13 residues. V was trimmed by 0 bases and J by 4 bases, leaving 6 bases between them. CDR3 sequence: CAISESRVYGYTF. CDR3 sequence (DNA): TGTGCCATCAGTGAGTCGCGGGTCTATGGCTACACCTTC.